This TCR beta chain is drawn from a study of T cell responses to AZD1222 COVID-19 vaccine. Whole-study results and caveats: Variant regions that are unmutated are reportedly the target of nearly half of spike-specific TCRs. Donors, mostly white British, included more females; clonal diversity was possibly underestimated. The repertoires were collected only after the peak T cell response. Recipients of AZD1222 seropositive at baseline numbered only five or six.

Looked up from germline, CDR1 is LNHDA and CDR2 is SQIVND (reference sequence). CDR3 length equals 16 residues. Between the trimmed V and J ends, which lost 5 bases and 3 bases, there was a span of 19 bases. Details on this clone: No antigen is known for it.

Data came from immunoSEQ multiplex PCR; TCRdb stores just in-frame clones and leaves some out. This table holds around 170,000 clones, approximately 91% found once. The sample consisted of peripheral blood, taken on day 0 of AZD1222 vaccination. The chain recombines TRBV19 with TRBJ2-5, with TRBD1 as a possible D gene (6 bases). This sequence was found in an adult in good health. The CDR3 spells CASSSPGTWAKETQYF. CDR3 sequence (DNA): TGTGCCAGTAGTTCCCCCGGGACATGGGCGAAAGAGACCCAGTACTTC.